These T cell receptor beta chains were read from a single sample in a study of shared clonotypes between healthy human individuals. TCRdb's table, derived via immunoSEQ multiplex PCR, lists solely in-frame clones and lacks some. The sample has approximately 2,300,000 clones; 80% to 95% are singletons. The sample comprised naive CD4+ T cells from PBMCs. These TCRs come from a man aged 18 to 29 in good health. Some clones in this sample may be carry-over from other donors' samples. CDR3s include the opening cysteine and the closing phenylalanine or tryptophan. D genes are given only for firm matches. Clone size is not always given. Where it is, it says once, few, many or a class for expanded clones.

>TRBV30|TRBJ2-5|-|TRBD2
TGTGCCTGGAGGCGCCTCGGACAGGGCAGGACTAGCGGCACCACCTCTCAAGAGACCCAGTACTTC
CAWRRLGQGRTSGTTSQETQYF
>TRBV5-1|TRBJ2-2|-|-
TGCGCCAGCAGCTTGGATCCCCAAAGACAAGGGACCGGGGAGCTGTTTTTT
CASSLDPQRQGTGELFF
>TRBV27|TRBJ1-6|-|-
TGTGCCAGCAGTTCCCCACCTTCACCCCTCCACTTT
CASSSPPSPLHF
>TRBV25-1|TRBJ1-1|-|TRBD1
TGTGCCAGCAGTGGAGACAGGGGTGGCACTGAAGCTTTCTTT
CASSGDRGGTEAFF
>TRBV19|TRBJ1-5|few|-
TGTGCCAGTAGTACTGGGGCTAACCCAAATCAGCCCCAGCATTTT
CASSTGANPNQPQHF
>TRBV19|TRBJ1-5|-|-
TGTGCCAGTAAGGATACTAGCAATCAGCCCCAGCATTTT
CASKDTSNQPQHF
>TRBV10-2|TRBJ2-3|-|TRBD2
TGCGCCAGCAGCCCCCTAGCGGGACTAGCGGGTTATTTGGGAGATACGCAGTATTTT
CASSPLAGLAGYLGDTQYF
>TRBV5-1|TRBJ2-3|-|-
TGCGCCAGCAGCTTGGCCCCAGCGGGCCCCACAGATACGCAGTATTTT
CASSLAPAGPTDTQYF
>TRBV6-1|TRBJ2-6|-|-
TGTGCCAGCAGTGAAAAGGCCTCTGGGGCCAACGTCCTGACTTTC
CASSEKASGANVLTF
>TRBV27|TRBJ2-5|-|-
TGTGCCAGCAGTTCCCGGACCGTCCAAGAGACCCAGTACTTC
CASSSRTVQETQYF
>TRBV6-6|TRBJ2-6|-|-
TGTGCCAGCTATACAGGGGGGGCCAACGTCCTGACTTTC
CASYTGGANVLTF
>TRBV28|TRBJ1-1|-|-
TGTGCCAGCACCCCTTCGGGGGGGGATCTGAACACTGAAGCTTTCTTT
CASTPSGGDLNTEAFF
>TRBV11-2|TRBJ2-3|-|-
TGTGCCAGCAGCTTTACGGATACGCAGTATTTT
CASSFTDTQYF
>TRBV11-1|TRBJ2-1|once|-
TGTGCCAGCAGCTTAGCCAGGTACAATGAGCAGTTCTTC
CASSLARYNEQFF
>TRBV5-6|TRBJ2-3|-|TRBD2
TGTGCCAGCAGCTTGGTGGCGGGGGGCACAGATACGCAGTATTTT
CASSLVAGGTDTQYF
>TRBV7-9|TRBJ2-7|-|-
TGTGCCAGCAGCGCCCGGCGTCAACGCACCTACGAGCAGTACTTC
CASSARRQRTYEQYF